This record concerns one T cell receptor (beta chain) sequence. This sample was taken from a study of blood T cell repertoires in COVID-19. Study details: Acute and convalescent COVID-19 specimens originated in the United States, Italy and Spain.

The CDR3 has 15 residues. Germline CDR1 reads KGHSY; CDR2 reads FQNENV. With V trimmed by 2 bases and J by 2 bases, 3 bases remained unmatched. Sequencing was performed with immunoSEQ multiplex PCR; in TCRdb, only in-frame clones are kept and a portion is missing. The sample includes 110,000 or so clones, 60% to 85% of them seen just once. The sample comprised peripheral blood. The chain is built from TRBV16 and TRBJ1-5, with 7 bases matching TRBD1. The sequence derives from a man in his 70s with acute or convalescent COVID-19. CDR3 nucleotide sequence: TGTGCCAGCAGCCAAAATACAGGGGGCAATCAGCCCCAGCATTTT. Its translation: CASSQNTGGNQPQHF.